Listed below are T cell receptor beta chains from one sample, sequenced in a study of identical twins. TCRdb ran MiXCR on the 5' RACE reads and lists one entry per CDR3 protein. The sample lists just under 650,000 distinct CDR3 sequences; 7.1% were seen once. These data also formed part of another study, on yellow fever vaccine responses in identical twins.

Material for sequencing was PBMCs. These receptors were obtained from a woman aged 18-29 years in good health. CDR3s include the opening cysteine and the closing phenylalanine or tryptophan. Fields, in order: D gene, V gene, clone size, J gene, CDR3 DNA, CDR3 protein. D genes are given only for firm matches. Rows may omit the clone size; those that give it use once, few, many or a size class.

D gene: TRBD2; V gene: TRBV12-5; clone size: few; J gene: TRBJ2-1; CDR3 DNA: TGTGCTAGTGGTCAACCTAGCGGGGAAAACACCTACAATGAGCAGTTCTTC; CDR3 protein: CASGQPSGENTYNEQFF
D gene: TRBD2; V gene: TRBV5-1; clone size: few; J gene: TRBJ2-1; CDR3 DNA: TGCGCCAGCGGGACGACTAGCGGAAACTACAATGAGCAGTTCTTC; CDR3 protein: CASGTTSGNYNEQFF
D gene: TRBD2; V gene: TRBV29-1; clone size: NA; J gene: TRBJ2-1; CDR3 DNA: TGCAGCGTTGAAAGACTAGCGGGGGGGAGGGATGAGCAGTTCTTC; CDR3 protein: CSVERLAGGRDEQFF
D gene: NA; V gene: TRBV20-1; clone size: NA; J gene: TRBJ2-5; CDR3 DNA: TGCAGTACTTTACATCAGGGGAACCAAGAGACCCAGTACTTC; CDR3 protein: CSTLHQGNQETQYF
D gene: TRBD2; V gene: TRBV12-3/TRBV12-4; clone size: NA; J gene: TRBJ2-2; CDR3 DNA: TGTGCCAGCTGTTTAGCGAGACTAGCGGGGGTGCACACCGGGGAGCTGTTTTTT; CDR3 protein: CASCLARLAGVHTGELFF
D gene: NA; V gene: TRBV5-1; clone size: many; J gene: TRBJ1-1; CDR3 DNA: TGCGCCAGCAGCTTGGCGACAGCGAACACTGAAGCTTTCTTT; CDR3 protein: CASSLATANTEAFF
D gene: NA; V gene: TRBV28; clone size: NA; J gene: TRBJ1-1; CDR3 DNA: TGTGCCAGCAGTTTCAGACAAGGGAGCACTGAAGCTTTCTTT; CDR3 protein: CASSFRQGSTEAFF
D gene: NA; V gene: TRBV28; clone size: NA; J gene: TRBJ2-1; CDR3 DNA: TGTGCCAGCAGTTTAGGTTCTCCCTCGGGTGAGCAGTTCTTC; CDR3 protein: CASSLGSPSGEQFF
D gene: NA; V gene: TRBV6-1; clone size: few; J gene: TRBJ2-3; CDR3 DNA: TGTGCCAGCAGTGAAGGGGGGGGGGCCGCAGATACGCAGTATTTT; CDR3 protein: CASSEGGGAADTQYF
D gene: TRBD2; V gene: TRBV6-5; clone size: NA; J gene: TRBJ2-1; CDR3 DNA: TGTGCCAGCAGTTACGGGACCTCCCATGCGGGAGGGGTAGATGAGCAGTTCTTC; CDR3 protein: CASSYGTSHAGGVDEQFF
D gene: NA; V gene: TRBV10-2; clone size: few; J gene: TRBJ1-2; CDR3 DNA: TGCGCCAGCAGTGACGGGGACTACTCAGGGGTGAACTATGGCTACACCTTC; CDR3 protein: CASSDGDYSGVNYGYTF
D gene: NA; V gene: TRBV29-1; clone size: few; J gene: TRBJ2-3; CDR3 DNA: TGCAGCGTTGATCTAGGGGCGGCAGATACGCAGTATTTT; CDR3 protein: CSVDLGAADTQYF
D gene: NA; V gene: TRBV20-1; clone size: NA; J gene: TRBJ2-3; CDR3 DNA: TGCAGTGCTAGAGCAGGGGTCGGAGATACGCAGTATTTT; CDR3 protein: CSARAGVGDTQYF
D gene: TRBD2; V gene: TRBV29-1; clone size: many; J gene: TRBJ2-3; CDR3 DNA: TGCAGCGTTGAATGGGCGGGAGTGGGAGATACGCAGTATTTT; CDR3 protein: CSVEWAGVGDTQYF
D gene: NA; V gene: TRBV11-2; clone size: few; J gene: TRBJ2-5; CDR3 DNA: TGTGCCAGCAGCTTGGGACACTGGGAGACCCAGTACTTC; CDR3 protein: CASSLGHWETQYF
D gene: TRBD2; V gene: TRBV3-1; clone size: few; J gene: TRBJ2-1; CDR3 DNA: TGTGCCAGCAGCCAAGAACTAGCGCATAGCTCCTACAATGAGCAGTTCTTC; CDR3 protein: CASSQELAHSSYNEQFF
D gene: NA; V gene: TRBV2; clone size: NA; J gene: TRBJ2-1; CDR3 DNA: TGTGCCTGCAGTCCTCCTCCCTTGGACAGCCGCTCCTACAATGAGCAGTTCTTC; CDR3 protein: CACSPPPLDSRSYNEQFF
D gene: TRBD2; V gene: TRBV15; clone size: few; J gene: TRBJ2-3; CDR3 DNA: TGTGCCACCAGGCGGACTAGCGGGAAGCATACGCAGTATTTT; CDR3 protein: CATRRTSGKHTQYF
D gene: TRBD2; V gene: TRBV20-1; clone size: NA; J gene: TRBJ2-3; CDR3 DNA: TGCAGTGCTAGGTCGGGGACTAGCGGGGGAAGAACAGATACGCAGTATTTT; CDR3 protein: CSARSGTSGGRTDTQYF
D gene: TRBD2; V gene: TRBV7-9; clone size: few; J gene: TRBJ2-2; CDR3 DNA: TGTGCCAGCAGCCAAAGGGGACTAGCGTCCGGGGAGCTGTTTTTT; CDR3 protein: CASSQRGLASGELFF
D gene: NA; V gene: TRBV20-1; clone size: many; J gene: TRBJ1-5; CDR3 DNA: TGCAGTGGGAAGGGGGGGAATCAGCCCCAGCATTTT; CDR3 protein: CSGKGGNQPQHF
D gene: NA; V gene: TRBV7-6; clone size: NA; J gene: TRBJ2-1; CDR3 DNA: TGTGCCAGCAGCCTTAGGGGGGTTGATGAGCAGTTCTTC; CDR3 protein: CASSLRGVDEQFF
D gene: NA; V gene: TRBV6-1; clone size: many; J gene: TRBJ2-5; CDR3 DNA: TGTGCCAGCAGGGATTCGGGGTTTCAAGAGACCCAGTACTTC; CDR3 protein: CASRDSGFQETQYF
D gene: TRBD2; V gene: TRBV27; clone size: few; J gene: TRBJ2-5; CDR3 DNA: TGTGCCAGCAGTTCCAGCGGGGGCGAGGAGACCCAGTACTTC; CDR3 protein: CASSSSGGEETQYF
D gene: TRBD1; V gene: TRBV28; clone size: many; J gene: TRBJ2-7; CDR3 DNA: TGTGCCAGCAGTGGGGACAGGGGCCCCTACGAGCAGTACTTC; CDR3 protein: CASSGDRGPYEQYF
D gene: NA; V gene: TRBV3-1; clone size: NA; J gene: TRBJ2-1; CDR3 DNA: TGTGCCAGCAGCCAAGCGGGACCCCACAATGAGCAGTTCTTC; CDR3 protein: CASSQAGPHNEQFF
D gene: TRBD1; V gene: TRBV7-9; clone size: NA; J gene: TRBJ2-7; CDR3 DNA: TGTGCCAGCAGCCCAGTTCGGACAGGGGAATACGAGCAGTACTTC; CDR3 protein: CASSPVRTGEYEQYF
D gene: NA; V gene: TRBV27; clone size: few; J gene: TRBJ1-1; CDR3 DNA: TGTGCCAGCAGCTGGGAGGGTGACACTGAAGCTTTCTTT; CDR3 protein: CASSWEGDTEAFF
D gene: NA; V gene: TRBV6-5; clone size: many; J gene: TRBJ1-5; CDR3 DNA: TGTGCCAGCAGTTACGGGTCCAGCAATCAGCCCCAGCATTTT; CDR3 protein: CASSYGSSNQPQHF
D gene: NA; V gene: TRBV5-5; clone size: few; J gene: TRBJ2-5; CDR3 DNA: TGTGCCAGCAGCTTTTTCAGGGAGACCCAGTACTTC; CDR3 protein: CASSFFRETQYF
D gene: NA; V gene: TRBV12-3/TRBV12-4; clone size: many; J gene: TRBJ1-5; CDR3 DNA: TGTGCCAGCCGTTCATTCGGAGATAGCAATCAGCCCCAGCATTTT; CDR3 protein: CASRSFGDSNQPQHF
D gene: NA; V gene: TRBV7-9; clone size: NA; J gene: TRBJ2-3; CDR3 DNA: TGTGCCAGCAGCTTAGTCAGGACGATCACAGATACGCAGTATTTT; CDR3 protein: CASSLVRTITDTQYF
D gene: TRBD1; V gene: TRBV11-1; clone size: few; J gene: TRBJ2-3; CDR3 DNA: TGTGCCAGCAGCAGGACTCGTGTGGGACAGGGGGCTTCAGATACGCAGTATTTT; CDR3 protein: CASSRTRVGQGASDTQYF
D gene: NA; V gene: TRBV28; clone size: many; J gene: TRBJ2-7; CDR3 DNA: TGTGCCAGCAGTTTAAGGAAACAGACGGCCTTGGAGCAGTACTTC; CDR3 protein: CASSLRKQTALEQYF
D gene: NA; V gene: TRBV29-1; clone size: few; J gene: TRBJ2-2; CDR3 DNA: TGCAGCGCCCGGCAGGGCGGGGAGCTGTTTTTT; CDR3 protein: CSARQGGELFF
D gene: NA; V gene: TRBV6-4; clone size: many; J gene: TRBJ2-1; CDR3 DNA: TGTGCCAGCATGTTTGGTGAGAGCAGTATCTACAATGAGCAGTTCTTC; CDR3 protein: CASMFGESSIYNEQFF
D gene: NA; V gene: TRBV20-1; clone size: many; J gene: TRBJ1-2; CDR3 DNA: TGCAGTGCTCCCCCCGGAGGGGGCTATGGCTACACCTTC; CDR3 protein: CSAPPGGGYGYTF
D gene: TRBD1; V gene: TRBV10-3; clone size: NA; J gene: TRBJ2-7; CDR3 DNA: TGTGCCATCAGGGGACAGGGGACCTCCTACGAGCAGTACTTC; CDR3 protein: CAIRGQGTSYEQYF
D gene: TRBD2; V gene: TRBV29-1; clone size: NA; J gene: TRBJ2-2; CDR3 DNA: TGCAGCGTAACCGGGACTAGGAACACCGGGGAGCTGTTTTTT; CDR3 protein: CSVTGTRNTGELFF
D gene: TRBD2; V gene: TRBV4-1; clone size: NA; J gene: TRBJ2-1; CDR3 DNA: TGCGCCAGCAGCCCAGGGACTAGCGGGAGGGCCGGGGTTTCCTACAATGAGCAGTTCTTC; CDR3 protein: CASSPGTSGRAGVSYNEQFF
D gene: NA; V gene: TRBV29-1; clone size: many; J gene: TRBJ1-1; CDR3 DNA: TGCAGCGTTGAGGTCAGGCGATTTGAAGCTTTCTTT; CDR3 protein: CSVEVRRFEAFF
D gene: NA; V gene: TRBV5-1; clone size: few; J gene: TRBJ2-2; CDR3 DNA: TGCGCCAGCAGCTTGGCGACGACCGGGGAGCTGTTTTTT; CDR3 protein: CASSLATTGELFF
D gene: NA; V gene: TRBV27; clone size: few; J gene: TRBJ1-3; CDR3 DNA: TGTGCCAGCAGTCTCGGGACCGCAGGAGGAAACACCATATATTTT; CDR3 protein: CASSLGTAGGNTIYF
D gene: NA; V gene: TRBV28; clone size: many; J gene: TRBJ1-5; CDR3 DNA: TGTGCCAGCAGACTGGGACCGGCGGGTCAGCCCCAGCATTTT; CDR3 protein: CASRLGPAGQPQHF
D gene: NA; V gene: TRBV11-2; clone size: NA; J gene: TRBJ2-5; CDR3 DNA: TGTGCCAGCAGCTTAGCTGGGTTTCCGGAGACCCAGTACTTC; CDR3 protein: CASSLAGFPETQYF
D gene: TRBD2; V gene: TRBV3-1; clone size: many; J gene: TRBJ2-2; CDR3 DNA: TGTGCCAGCAGCCGCGGGACTAGCGGGAGTGCCGGGGAGCTGTTTTTT; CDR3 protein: CASSRGTSGSAGELFF
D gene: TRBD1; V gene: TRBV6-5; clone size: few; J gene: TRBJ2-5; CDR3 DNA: TGTGCCAGCAGTTACCCGGGACAGCAAGAGACCCAGTACTTC; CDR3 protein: CASSYPGQQETQYF
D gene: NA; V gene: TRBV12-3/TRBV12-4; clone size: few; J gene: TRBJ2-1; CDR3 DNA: TGTGCCAGCAGTTTAGGACTCACAACCTCGTTCTTC; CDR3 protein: CASSLGLTTSFF